The 8 T cell receptor beta chains below all came from one sample that was sequenced in a study of cytomegalovirus exposure and HLA in healthy donors. Generated by immunoSEQ multiplex PCR, the TCRdb table keeps only in-frame clones and is missing some. The sample lists about 240,000 clones, approximately 86% occurring once. The sample comprised PBMCs. These TCRs come from a woman aged 30 to 39 in good health and CMV-seropositive.

The V and J genes are TRBV28 and TRBJ2-1, with TRBD2 matching 11 bases. This CDR3 comprises 15 residues. CDR1 MDHEN and CDR2 SYDVKM come from the germline V gene. V gave up 3 bases and J gave up 7 bases; unmatched junction bases: 5. The CDR3 reads CASSFKLAGGNEQFF. CDR3 in DNA: TGTGCCAGCAGTTTCAAGCTAGCGGGAGGAAATGAGCAGTTCTTC.

The chain links TRBV5-1 to TRBJ2-1, with a tentative D call TRBD2 (6 bases). The V end was cut by 0 bases, the J end by 8 bases, with 18 bases between. The CDR3 runs 16 residues. In germline, CDR1 is SGHRS, CDR2 YFSETQ. The CDR3 nucleotides are TGCGCCAGCAGCTTGGCCGGGAGCGTCCCTAGGGATGAGCAGTTCTTC. Protein product: CASSLAGSVPRDEQFF.

V is TRBV7-2 and J is TRBJ2-7, with 9 bases fitting TRBD2. V shed 5 bases and J 12 bases; nucleotides not matched to a gene: 11. This CDR3 comprises 13 residues. Looked up from germline, CDR1 is SGHTA and CDR2 is FQGNSA. This CDR3 is CASSLLKREVTYF. The CDR3 region has the DNA TGTGCCAGCAGCCTACTCAAGCGGGAGGTTACGTACTTC.

V is TRBV7-6 and J is TRBJ2-3; TRBD2 aligns across 10 bases. Germline-derived CDR1 and CDR2 are SGHVS and FNYEAQ. V lost 1 base to trimming and J lost 4 bases; unmatched junction nucleotides: 5. The CDR3 is 16 residues long. CDR3 sequence reads: CASSLGSGRAADTQYF. CDR3 in DNA: TGTGCCAGCAGCTTAGGAAGCGGGAGGGCCGCAGATACGCAGTATTTT.

The chain is built from TRBV5-1 and TRBJ1-1; maybe TRBD1 (5 bases). Germline V gene data show CDR1 as SGHRS and CDR2 as YFSETQ. The CDR3 has 13 residues. V was clipped by 4 bases and J by 4 bases, with 11 bases between them. CDR3 protein: CASSQGRSTEAFF. The DNA for the CDR3 is TGCGCCAGCAGCCAGGGTCGGAGCACTGAAGCTTTCTTT.

In its sample, this clone was seen a few times. CDR3 region: CASSLDREETQYF. The CDR3 coding sequence is TGTGCCAGCAGCTTGGACAGGGAAGAGACCCAGTACTTC. The V call is TRBV5-6, the J call TRBJ2-5; perhaps TRBD1 as D (6 bases). This CDR3 contains 13 residues. The V end lost 0 bases, the J end lost 3 bases, and 6 bases lay between the germline ends. In germline, CDR1 is SGHDT, CDR2 YYEEEE.

This clone was seen a few times. The chain joins TRBV15 to TRBJ1-5; no reliable D call. Germline lookup yields CDR1 LNHNV and CDR2 YYDKDF (reference sequence). The V gene lost 2 bases and the J gene lost 4 bases, with 9 bases spanning the gap. The CDR3 consists of 14 residues. CDR3 bases: TGTGCCACCAGCAGACGACGGGGAAATCAGCCCCAGCATTTT. It yields the protein CATSRRRGNQPQHF.

The chain links TRBV15 to TRBJ2-7; 10 nucleotides agree with TRBD2. The V gene's germline CDR1 is LNHNV and CDR2 YYDKDF (reference sequence). This CDR3 contains 17 residues. J lost 3 bases, V lost 1 base, and 9 bases had no gene match. Here the CDR3 DNA reads TGTGCCACCAGCAGAGCCGCCGGGACTAGCGCGGTCTACGAGCAGTACTTC. Its translation: CATSRAAGTSAVYEQYF.